This TCR beta chain was sequenced during a study of identical twins. Study-wide results and caveats: Out-of-frame alpha sequences shared by twins showed excess low generation probability. High-abundance cord blood beta clonotypes had fewer insertions; memory repertoires showed none.

A universal primer site was incorporated via template switching, and the cDNA contained unique molecular identifiers. TCRdb re-called the 5' RACE reads through MiXCR, storing one row per CDR3 protein. The sample contains about 690,000 distinct CDR3 sequences, 5.5% to 7.5% of which appear only once. Ten or more counts support this clonotype. Its antigen remains unknown. Germline loops: CDR1 SGDLS, CDR2 YYNGEE. The CDR3 length is 16 residues. V gave up 0 bases and J gave up 0 bases, with 11 bases separating them. The TCR comes from a man younger than 35 in good health. The chain employs TRBV9 and TRBJ2-3; no definite D call. The sequencing input was naive T cells sorted from blood. As DNA, the CDR3 is TGTGCCAGCAGCGTAGCATCATTAACTAGCACAGATACGCAGTATTTT. It codes for CASSVASLTSTDTQYF.